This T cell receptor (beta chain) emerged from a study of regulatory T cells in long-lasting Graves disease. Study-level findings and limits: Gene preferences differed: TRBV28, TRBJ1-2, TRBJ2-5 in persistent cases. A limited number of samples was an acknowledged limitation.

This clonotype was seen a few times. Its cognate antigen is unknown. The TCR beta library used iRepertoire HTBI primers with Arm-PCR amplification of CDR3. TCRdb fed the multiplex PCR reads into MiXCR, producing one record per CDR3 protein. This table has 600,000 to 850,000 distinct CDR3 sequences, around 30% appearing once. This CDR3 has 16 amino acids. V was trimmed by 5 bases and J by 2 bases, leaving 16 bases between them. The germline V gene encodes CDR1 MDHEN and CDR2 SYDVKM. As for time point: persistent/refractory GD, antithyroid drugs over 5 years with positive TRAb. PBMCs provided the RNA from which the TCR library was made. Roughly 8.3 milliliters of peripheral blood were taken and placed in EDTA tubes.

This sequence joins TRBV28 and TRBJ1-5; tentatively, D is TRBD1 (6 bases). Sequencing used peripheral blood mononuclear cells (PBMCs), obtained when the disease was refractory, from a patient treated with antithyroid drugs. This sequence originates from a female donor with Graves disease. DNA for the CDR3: TGTGCCAGCAGTGTCCGAGGGGGAAGGGGCAATCAGCCCCAGCATTTT. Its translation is CASSVRGGRGNQPQHF.